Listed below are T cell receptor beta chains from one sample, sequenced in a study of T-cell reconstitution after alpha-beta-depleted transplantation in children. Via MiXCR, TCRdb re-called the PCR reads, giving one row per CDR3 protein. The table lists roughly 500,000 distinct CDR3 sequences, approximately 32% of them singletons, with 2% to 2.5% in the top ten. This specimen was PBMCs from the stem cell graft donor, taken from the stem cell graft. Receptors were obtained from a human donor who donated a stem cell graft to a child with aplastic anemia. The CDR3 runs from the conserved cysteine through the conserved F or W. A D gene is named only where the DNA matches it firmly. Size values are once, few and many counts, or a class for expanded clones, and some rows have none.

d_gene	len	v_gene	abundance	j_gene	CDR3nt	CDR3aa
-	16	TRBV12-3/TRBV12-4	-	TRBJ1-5	TGTGCCAGCAGAGCTCGGGAGTCCGTTAGCAATCAGCCCCAGCATTTT	CASRARESVSNQPQHF
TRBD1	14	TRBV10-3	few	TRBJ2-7	TGTGCCATCAGAATACAGGGGGCGGGGTACGAGCAGTACTTC	CAIRIQGAGYEQYF
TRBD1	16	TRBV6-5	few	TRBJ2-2	TGTGCCAGCAGTTCCTACAGGGGCAGGTTCCCCGGGGAGCTGTTTTTT	CASSSYRGRFPGELFF
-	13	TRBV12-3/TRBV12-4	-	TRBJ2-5	TGTGCCAGCAGTCCCGGGGTACTGAAGACCCAGTACTTC	CASSPGVLKTQYF
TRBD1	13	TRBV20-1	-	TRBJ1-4	TGCAGTGCGTGGGGACAGGCTAATGAAAAACTGTTTTTT	CSAWGQANEKLFF
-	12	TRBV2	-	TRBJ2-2	TGTGCCAGCAGTGATGACACCGGGGAGCTGTTTTTT	CASSDDTGELFF
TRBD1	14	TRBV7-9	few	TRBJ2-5	TGTGCCAGCAGCCCCAGGACAGGAATGGAGACCCAGTACTTC	CASSPRTGMETQYF
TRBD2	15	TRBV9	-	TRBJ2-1	TGTGCCAGCAGCGAAACTAGCGGGAGGGGGAATGAGCAGTTCTTC	CASSETSGRGNEQFF
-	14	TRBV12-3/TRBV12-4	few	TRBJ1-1	TGTGCCAGCACCCGGGGACGCTTGAACACTGAAGCTTTCTTT	CASTRGRLNTEAFF
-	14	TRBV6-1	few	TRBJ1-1	TGTGCCAGCAGTGAACCCCTAGGGGCAGCTGAAGCTTTCTTT	CASSEPLGAAEAFF